The 22 T cell receptor beta chains in this list originate from one sample, sequenced in a study of STAT3 mutations in large granular lymphocyte leukemia. No antigens are known for them. Findings and limits, study-wide: At least one immunodominant TCR beta clonotype appeared in every T-cell large granular lymphocyte leukemia patient.

Here immunoSEQ multiplex PCR was the method, and the copy in TCRdb shows in-frame clones only, minus some. The sample shows 25,000 to 40,000 clones, around 88% of them seen only once. Sequenced material: peripheral blood mononuclear cells. The receptors derive from a man aged 60 to 75 with T-cell large granular lymphocyte leukemia. Some clones in this sample may be carry-over from other donors' samples.

The sample holds one count of this clone. The chain uses TRBV5-1 and TRBJ2-3; 9 nucleotides agree with TRBD2. Germline trimming cut 3 bases from V and 4 bases from J; bases unmatched to any gene: 9. This CDR3 spans 16 amino acids. CDR1 is SGHRS and CDR2 is YFSETQ in the germline V gene. The CDR3 sequence is CASSSGLAKGADTQYF. For the CDR3, the DNA is TGCGCCAGCAGCTCGGGACTAGCCAAGGGTGCAGATACGCAGTATTTT. Supplemented by reference TRBV5-1 and TRBJ2-3, the full variable domain reads KAGVTQTPRYLIKTRGQQVTLSCSPISGHRSVSWYQQTPGQGLQFLFEYFSETQRNKGNFPGRFSGRQFSNSRSEMNVSTLELGDSALYLCASSSGLAKGADTQYFGPGTRLTVL.

The rearrangement links TRBV29-1 to TRBJ1-1; 7 bases are a match to TRBD1. Germline CDR1 reads SQVTM; CDR2 reads ANQGSEA. The trim removed 3 bases at V and 3 bases at J, leaving 10 bases unmatched. CDR3 size: 15 residues. CDR3 loop: CSVDRGGVLDTEAFF. The CDR3 region has the DNA TGCAGCGTTGACAGGGGGGGAGTCTTGGACACTGAAGCTTTCTTT.

The chain uses TRBV4-2 and TRBJ1-6, with D unresolved. The CDR3 totals 14 residues. The germline V and J ends were trimmed by 3 bases and 12 bases, with 15 bases remaining between them. Germline values: CDR1 LGHNA, CDR2 YNFKEQ. CDR3 sequence: CASSQDPIAGPLHF. In nucleotides, the CDR3 is TGTGCCAGCAGCCAGGACCCTATCGCGGGACCCCTCCACTTT.

The V gene is TRBV14, the J gene TRBJ1-3; D is uncertain. V lost 0 bases to trimming and J lost 4 bases, with 13 bases between them. Germline V gene lookup returns CDR1 SGHDN and CDR2 FVKESK. The CDR3 covers 16 residues. CDR3 sequence reads: CASSQESRVSGNTIYF. The CDR3 DNA sequence: TGTGCCAGCAGCCAAGAGAGCCGGGTCTCGGGAAACACCATATATTTT. Full variable domain (rest looked up from reference TRBV14 and TRBJ1-3): EAGVTQFPSHSVIEKGQTVTLRCDPISGHDNLYWYRRVMGKEIKFLLHFVKESKQDESGMPNNRFLAERTGGTYSTLKVQPAELEDSGVYFCASSQESRVSGNTIYFGEGSWLTVV.

The chain joins TRBV18 to TRBJ2-6; D not resolved. Per germline, CDR1 KGHSH and CDR2 LQKENI. V was clipped by 6 bases and J by 0 bases, with 3 bases between them. The CDR3 loop spans 13 amino acids. CDR3 sequence: CASSGSGANVLTF. As DNA, the CDR3 is TGTGCCAGCTCCGGCTCTGGGGCCAACGTCCTGACTTTC.

The V and J genes are TRBV7-9 and TRBJ2-7, with TRBD2 identical over 16 bases. This CDR3 has 17 amino acids. Germline trimming cut 5 bases from V and 2 bases from J; bases unmatched to any gene: 6. The germline V gene encodes CDR1 SEHNR and CDR2 FQNEAQ (reference sequence). CDR3 loop: CASSPPGTSGRAYEQYF. CDR3 bases: TGTGCCAGCAGCCCCCCCGGGACTAGCGGGAGGGCCTACGAGCAGTACTTC.

The rearrangement joins TRBV28 to TRBJ2-2; D unclear. The germline V and J ends were trimmed by 3 bases and 1 base, with 9 bases remaining between them. The CDR3 covers 15 residues. Per germline, CDR1 MDHEN and CDR2 SYDVKM. The CDR3 nucleotides read TGTGCCAGCAGTTTGCGGACGGGGAACACCGGGGAGCTGTTTTTT. Protein: CASSLRTGNTGELFF.

The CDR3 here is CASGKNRVYEQYF. The DNA for the CDR3 is TGTGCCAGCGGCAAGAACCGGGTCTACGAGCAGTACTTC. The rearrangement links TRBV7-2 to TRBJ2-7, with no clear D. Germline CDR1 is SGHTA and CDR2 is FQGNSA. The length of the CDR3 is 13 residues. Trimming took off 8 bases at V and 3 bases at J, with 14 bases between the two ends. The full variable domain, completed using reference TRBV7-2 and TRBJ2-7, is GAGVSQSPSNKVTEKGKDVELRCDPISGHTALYWYRQSLGQGLEFLIYFQGNSAPDKSGLPSDRFSAERTGGSVSTLTIQRTQQEDSAVYLCASGKNRVYEQYFGPGTRLTVT.

J is TRBJ1-1 and V is TRBV14, with 9 bases matching TRBD1. CDR3 length equals 18 residues. Germline assignment: CDR1 SGHDN and CDR2 FVKESK. The J segment lost 3 bases and the V segment lost 4 bases, leaving 15 bases of the junction unmatched. In nucleotides, the CDR3 is TGTGCCAGCAGCCCCCCAAAGTGGACCGGGACAGGGTACACTGAAGCTTTCTTT. Its translation is CASSPPKWTGTGYTEAFF. Combining the CDR3 with reference TRBV14 and TRBJ1-1 gives the whole variable domain EAGVTQFPSHSVIEKGQTVTLRCDPISGHDNLYWYRRVMGKEIKFLLHFVKESKQDESGMPNNRFLAERTGGTYSTLKVQPAELEDSGVYFCASSPPKWTGTGYTEAFFGQGTRLTVV.

This chain joins TRBV7-3 and TRBJ2-5; D is unresolved. The CDR3 totals 14 residues. The V end was cut by 4 bases, the J end by 4 bases, with 13 bases between. Germline V CDR1 and CDR2: SGHTA, FQGTGA. The CDR3 here is CASSSRAAAETQYF. The CDR3 region has the DNA TGTGCCAGCAGCTCCCGCGCCGCTGCAGAGACCCAGTACTTC.

The chain carries TRBV6-5 and TRBJ2-5; D is perhaps TRBD1 (6 bases). CDR3 size: 13 residues. Germline assignment: CDR1 MNHEY and CDR2 SVGAGI. V was shortened by 5 bases and J by 4 bases, with 11 bases between the two germline ends. The CDR3 DNA follows: TGTGCCAGCAGTCCCCCAGGGGCAGAGACCCAGTACTTC. It translates to CASSPPGAETQYF.

This chain connects TRBV11-2 to TRBJ2-5, with TRBD2 identical over 8 bases. The length of the CDR3 is 16 residues. V dropped 3 bases and J dropped 2; count of bases not matched to a gene: 8. The germline V gene has CDR1 SGHAT and CDR2 FQNNGV. The CDR3 DNA follows: TGTGCCAGCAGCTTCTGGGCTAGCGGGCGTCAAGAGACCCAGTACTTC. This sequence encodes CASSFWASGRQETQYF.

The rearrangement uses TRBV29-1 and TRBJ2-1, with D possibly matching TRBD1 (5 bases). There are 14 residues in the CDR3. Germline-derived CDR1 and CDR2 are SQVTM and ANQGSEA. V was clipped by 5 bases and J by 8 bases, with 19 bases between them. Here the CDR3 reads CSVKVQGDDHEQFF. CDR3 bases: TGCAGCGTTAAGGTCCAGGGTGATGACCATGAGCAGTTCTTC.

This clone was counted a few times. The V and J genes are TRBV19 and TRBJ1-2; D perhaps matches TRBD1 (6 bases). V gave up 5 bases and J gave up 4 bases, with 11 bases separating them. CDR1 LNHDA and CDR2 SQIVND come from the germline V gene (reference sequence). The CDR3 has 13 amino acids. CDR3: CASSPDSRYGYTF. Here the CDR3 DNA reads TGTGCCAGTAGTCCGGACAGCCGCTATGGCTACACCTTC.

The J gene is TRBJ1-4, the V gene TRBV5-1; tentatively, D is TRBD1 (6 bases). Trimming cost V 0 bases and J 8 bases, with 14 bases left between them. The CDR3 has 15 residues. Germline lookup yields CDR1 SGHRS and CDR2 YFSETQ. CDR3 residues: CASSLATGQGEKLFF. Here the CDR3 DNA reads TGCGCCAGCAGCTTGGCCACAGGGCAAGGCGAAAAACTGTTTTTT.

The chain employs TRBV12-5 and TRBJ2-5; 14 bases match TRBD2. Germline CDR1 LGHNT, CDR2 FRNRAP. J was trimmed by 3 bases and V by 4 bases; bases with no gene match: 10. The CDR3 runs 18 residues. Here the CDR3 DNA reads TGTGCTAGTGGTTCGCGGATCGCGACTAGCGGGAGGGAAGAGACCCAGTACTTC. Translation gives CASGSRIATSGREETQYF.

The chain has TRBV19 and TRBJ1-6; no reliable D call. V was pared by 8 bases and J by 8 bases, with 4 bases between. This CDR3 is 10 amino acids long. CDR1 is LNHDA, CDR2 SQIVND, per germline (reference sequence). CDR3 amino acids: CASGDSPLHF. The CDR3 nucleotides read TGTGCCAGTGGAGATTCACCCCTCCACTTT.

This chain links TRBV5-1 with TRBJ2-2, with a weak D call TRBD1 (6 bases). Germline CDR1 and CDR2: SGHRS and YFSETQ. CDR3 length: 17 amino acids. V gave up 0 bases and J gave up 7 bases, with 19 bases separating them. This CDR3 reads CASSLAIGGALGGELFF. CDR3 DNA sequence: TGCGCCAGCAGCTTGGCGATTGGGGGCGCCTTGGGCGGGGAGCTGTTTTTT.

V and J are TRBV6-1 and TRBJ1-5, with 9 bases lining up with TRBD1. Per the germline V gene, CDR1 is MNHNS and CDR2 is SASEGT. This CDR3 contains 15 residues. The ends lost 7 bases at V and 1 base at J; junction bases unmatched: 5. CDR3 DNA sequence: TGTGCCAGCATGACCGGGACAGGGAGCAATCAGCCCCAGCATTTT. Translated: CASMTGTGSNQPQHF.

This clone was counted between two and nine times. The chain is built from TRBV28 and TRBJ1-1; TRBD1 agrees at 11 bases. V trimming: 3 bases; J trimming: 6 bases; junction bases outside the gene matches: 6. CDR1 MDHEN and CDR2 SYDVKM come from the germline V gene. The CDR3 is made up of 15 amino acids. CDR3 in amino acids: CASSLDRGRLAEAFF. The CDR3, as DNA: TGTGCCAGCAGTTTGGACAGGGGGCGCTTGGCTGAAGCTTTCTTT. Using reference TRBV28 and TRBJ1-1 for the parts outside the CDR3, the full variable domain is DVKVTQSSRYLVKRTGEKVFLECVQDMDHENMFWYRQDPGLGLRLIYFSYDVKMKEKGDIPEGYSVSREKKERFSLILESASTNQTSMYLCASSLDRGRLAEAFFGQGTRLTVV.

This clone appeared once. V and J are TRBV4-1 and TRBJ2-2; D is unclear. Germline V gene data show CDR1 as MGHRA and CDR2 as YSYEKL. Trimming removed 0 bases at V and 7 bases at J, with 12 bases between. There are 15 residues in the CDR3. DNA for the CDR3: TGCGCCAGCAGCCAAGAGAGCAGATTTAGCGGGGAGCTGTTTTTT. Protein product: CASSQESRFSGELFF.

This rearrangement joins TRBV5-1 to TRBJ1-2, with D perhaps matching TRBD1 (6 bases). CDR3 length: 13 amino acids. Germline-derived CDR1 and CDR2 are SGHRS and YFSETQ. V was shortened by 3 bases and J by 2 bases, with 8 bases between the two germline ends. In nucleotides, the CDR3 is TGCGCCAGCAGCTCGCAGGGGAACTATGGCTACACCTTC. Residues: CASSSQGNYGYTF.